What follows describes a single T cell receptor beta chain. This entry belongs to a study of blood T cell repertoires in COVID-19. On the study more broadly: Material from acute and convalescent COVID-19 was sourced from the United States, Italy and Spain. Sample material is recorded as cDNA or gDNA derived from T cells, B-cell-depleted T cells, or PBMCs.

The authors' processing: Reference gene primer amplification gave estimated nucleated cell counts. Sequencing was performed with immunoSEQ multiplex PCR; in TCRdb, only in-frame clones are kept and a portion is missing. The DNA was the basis for D and trimming; V, J and clone size are from that table. The table has about 260,000 clones, approximately 89% seen once. Germline CDR1 SGHTA, CDR2 FQGNSA. This CDR3 is 15 amino acids long. The trim removed 4 bases at V and 2 bases at J, leaving 8 bases unmatched. This clonotype was obtained from a man aged 40-49 years who had recovered from COVID-19. The chain couples TRBV7-2 to TRBJ2-7; 7 bases map to TRBD2. The sample consisted of peripheral blood. In DNA form, the CDR3 reads TGTGCCAGCAGCTCCCAATCGAGCGGGACCTACGAGCAGTACTTC. As protein: CASSSQSSGTYEQYF.